The sequence of this TCR beta chain was determined in a study of identical twins. General study points: Interpretation of the results relied on cross-sectional statistical analysis and not on following the same donors.

At least ten counts were recorded for this clonotype. Its specificity is not known. Template switching (which added a universal primer site) was used, and cDNA carried unique molecular identifiers. MiXCR, applied by TCRdb to the 5' RACE reads, yields one record per CDR3 protein. The table has about 890,000 distinct CDR3 sequences, 9% to 15% seen once. These data are also associated with another study on yellow fever vaccine responses in identical twins.

The material sequenced was PBMCs. The sequence was collected from a woman between 18 and 29 years old in good health.

The CDR3 sequence: CASSPQKAGSYNEQFF. The CDR3 DNA is TGTGCCAGCAGCCCCCAAAAGGCGGGCTCCTACAATGAGCAGTTCTTC. The rearrangement joins TRBV7-9 to TRBJ2-1, with D possibly TRBD2 on 5 matching bases. The CDR3 length is 16 residues. Germline V gene lookup returns CDR1 SEHNR and CDR2 FQNEAQ (reference sequence). Trimming cost V 5 bases and J 0 bases, with 14 bases left between them.